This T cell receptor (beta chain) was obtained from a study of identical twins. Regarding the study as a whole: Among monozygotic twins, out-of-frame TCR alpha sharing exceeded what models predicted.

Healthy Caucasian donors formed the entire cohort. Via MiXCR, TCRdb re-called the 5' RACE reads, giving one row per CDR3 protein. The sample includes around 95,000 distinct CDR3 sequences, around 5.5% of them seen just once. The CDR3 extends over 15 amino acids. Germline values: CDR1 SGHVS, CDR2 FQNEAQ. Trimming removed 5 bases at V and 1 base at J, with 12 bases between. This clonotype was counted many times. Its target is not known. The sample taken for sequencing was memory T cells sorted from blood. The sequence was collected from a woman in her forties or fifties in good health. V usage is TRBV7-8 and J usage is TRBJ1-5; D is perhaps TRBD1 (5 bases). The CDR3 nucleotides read TGTGCCAGCAGCCCCGGCAGGGTGAGCAATCAGCCCCAGCATTTT. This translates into CASSPGRVSNQPQHF.